This T cell receptor (beta chain) emerged from a study of post-analysis software for immune sequencing data. In the study overall: Some patients lacked subtype; others had relapsing-remitting, secondary progressive or progressive-relapsing disease. Study-level results: Five TRBV segments were significantly more frequent in patients than in controls. TRBV5-6, TRBV5-1 and TRBV20-1 were among these segments.

The authors incorporated unique molecular identifiers into the TCR beta cDNA libraries. TCRdb reprocessed the PCR reads via MiXCR and lists one record per CDR3 protein. Of fewer than 600,000 distinct CDR3 sequences listed, around 40% are singletons. This clonotype was seen at least ten times. Antigen unknown. Germline V gives CDR1 DFQATT, CDR2 SNEGSKA (reference sequence). J lost 1 base, V lost 6 bases, and 2 bases had no gene match. The CDR3 is 13 residues long. V usage is TRBV20-1 and J usage is TRBJ2-7; 11 bases are a match to TRBD1. This sequence originates from a girl aged 5-17 years with multiple sclerosis. The sample taken for sequencing was blood. The CDR3 region is CSAGQGASYEQYF. CDR3 nucleotides: TGCAGTGCCGGACAGGGGGCATCCTACGAGCAGTACTTC.